The rows below give T cell receptor beta chains drawn from one sample of a study of T cells in Graves' hyperthyroidism and ophthalmopathy. A single record per CDR3 protein comes from TCRdb applying MiXCR to the multiplex PCR reads. This table has about 590,000 distinct CDR3 sequences, 15% to 18% appearing once. Sequencing input: blood. These receptors all come from a woman in her twenties or thirties with Graves' hyperthyroidism. Both conserved end residues are part of each CDR3. Each record gives: D gene, J gene, V gene, CDR3 protein. The D gene is left open where the match is weak.

d_call: TRBD2
j_call: TRBJ2-3
v_call: TRBV7-9
cdr3_aa: CASSPRLAVYTDTQYF

d_call: NA
j_call: TRBJ1-2
v_call: TRBV3-1
cdr3_aa: CASSSTVVGGYTF

d_call: TRBD1
j_call: TRBJ2-7
v_call: TRBV29-1
cdr3_aa: CSVVPRDRHYEQYF

d_call: NA
j_call: TRBJ1-1
v_call: TRBV5-1
cdr3_aa: CASSLTDRNTEAFF

d_call: NA
j_call: TRBJ2-6
v_call: TRBV30
cdr3_aa: CAWTRASGANVLTF

d_call: TRBD2
j_call: TRBJ2-5
v_call: TRBV20-1
cdr3_aa: CSAGAGTSGPYQETQYF

d_call: NA
j_call: TRBJ1-2
v_call: TRBV6-1
cdr3_aa: CASVPGLYGYTF

d_call: TRBD1
j_call: TRBJ2-5
v_call: TRBV5-1
cdr3_aa: CASSSGTGGQETQYF

d_call: TRBD1
j_call: TRBJ1-2
v_call: TRBV5-6
cdr3_aa: CASSLMDRFYGYTF

d_call: TRBD1
j_call: TRBJ1-1
v_call: TRBV29-1
cdr3_aa: CSAMTGGVGEAFF

d_call: TRBD2
j_call: TRBJ2-3
v_call: TRBV7-3
cdr3_aa: CASSSGGTSGTDTQYF

d_call: NA
j_call: TRBJ2-7
v_call: TRBV20-1
cdr3_aa: CSAIPIGKQYSYEQYF

d_call: TRBD1
j_call: TRBJ2-3
v_call: TRBV5-6
cdr3_aa: CASSLGPTGVADTQYF

d_call: TRBD1
j_call: TRBJ2-1
v_call: TRBV6-2/TRBV6-3
cdr3_aa: CASRGQSYNEQFF

d_call: TRBD2
j_call: TRBJ2-1
v_call: TRBV7-3
cdr3_aa: CASSPTSGGTLDEQFF

d_call: TRBD1
j_call: TRBJ2-2
v_call: TRBV27
cdr3_aa: CASNPRTGEAGELFF

d_call: NA
j_call: TRBJ1-5
v_call: TRBV19
cdr3_aa: CASSIGHAWDNYQPQHF